These T cell receptor beta chains were read from a single sample in a study of human versus mouse CDR3 diversity and MHC coevolution. The repertoire was sequenced with immunoSEQ multiplex PCR; TCRdb's copy has only in-frame clones and lacks some. The data contain around 77,000 clones, 85% to 95% of them singletons. Sequencing used naive CD4+ T cells from blood. The source of these receptors is a person aged 30 to 69 in good health. Each CDR3 is given with its conserved first and last residue. D genes are given only for firm matches. Not all rows give a size; the values are once, few, many and, for expanded clones, a class.

>-|TRBJ2-3|TRBV25-1|TRBD2
CASSEWASGGAEDTQYF
TGTGCCAGCAGTGAATGGGCCAGCGGGGGGGCAGAAGATACGCAGTATTTT
>once|TRBJ1-6|TRBV10-1|TRBD1
CASSGGQGNSPLHF
TGCGCCAGCAGTGGGGGACAGGGGAATTCACCCCTCCACTTT
>-|TRBJ1-2|TRBV28|-
CASSSDIPNYGYTF
TGTGCCAGCAGTTCGGACATCCCTAACTATGGCTACACCTTC
>-|TRBJ2-7|TRBV7-8|TRBD2
CASSSLGLAASGFYEQYF
TGTGCCAGCAGTTCATTAGGGCTAGCGGCATCGGGATTCTACGAGCAGTACTTC
>-|TRBJ2-7|TRBV7-9|TRBD2
CASSLAQGTSIHEQYF
TGTGCCAGCAGCTTAGCGCAAGGGACTAGCATCCACGAGCAGTACTTC
>-|TRBJ2-7|TRBV27|-
CASSFERGYHEQYF
TGTGCCAGCAGTTTCGAGAGGGGGTATCACGAGCAGTACTTC
>once|TRBJ2-2|TRBV19|-
CASSLSQGNTGELFF
TGTGCCAGTAGTCTTTCCCAGGGGAACACCGGGGAGCTGTTTTTT
>-|TRBJ1-4|TRBV5-4|-
CASSKQGLQKLFF
TGTGCCAGCAGTAAACAGGGCCTCCAAAAACTGTTTTTT
>-|TRBJ2-7|TRBV29-1|-
CSVGGQGGPLYEQYF
TGCAGCGTTGGAGGGCAAGGAGGGCCGCTTTACGAGCAGTACTTC
>-|TRBJ2-3|TRBV19|-
CASRQQFPSTDTQYF
TGTGCCAGTAGACAACAGTTCCCTAGCACAGATACGCAGTATTTT
>-|TRBJ1-6|TRBV4-1|TRBD1
CASSLGQASSYNSPLHF
TGCGCCAGCAGCCTGGGACAGGCCAGCTCCTATAATTCACCCCTCCACTTT
>-|TRBJ1-4|TRBV5-8|TRBD1
CASRRDRGQSEKLFF
TGTGCCAGCAGGCGGGACAGGGGGCAGAGTGAAAAACTGTTTTTT
>-|TRBJ2-3|TRBV27|TRBD2
CASSFPTSGGLADTQYF
TGTGCCAGCAGTTTTCCCACTAGCGGGGGGTTGGCAGATACGCAGTATTTT
>-|TRBJ1-1|TRBV5-1|-
CASSSWGQNTEAFF
TGCGCCAGCAGCAGCTGGGGCCAGAACACTGAAGCTTTCTTT
>-|TRBJ1-1|TRBV18|-
CASSRRAITTDFMNTEAFF
TGTGCCAGCTCACGGAGAGCTATTACCACCGACTTTATGAACACTGAAGCTTTCTTT
>-|TRBJ2-7|TRBV5-1|-
CASSSGGDSYEQYF
TGCGCCAGCAGCTCCGGGGGGGACAGCTACGAGCAGTACTTC
>once|TRBJ2-7|TRBV6-1|TRBD1
CASSLDRLYEQYF
TGTGCCAGCAGTTTGGACAGGCTCTACGAGCAGTACTTC
>-|TRBJ2-7|TRBV5-1|TRBD1
CASSLASGQGAWEQYF
TGCGCCAGCAGCTTGGCCAGTGGACAGGGGGCGTGGGAGCAGTACTTC
>-|TRBJ1-1|TRBV20-1|-
CSASGGTEAFF
TGCAGTGCTAGTGGAGGGACTGAAGCTTTCTTT
>-|TRBJ2-1|TRBV4-1|TRBD2
CASSRLLAGANNEQFF
TGCGCCAGCAGCCGCCTACTAGCGGGAGCCAACAATGAGCAGTTCTTC
>-|TRBJ1-5|TRBV10-1|TRBD1
CASSDLNPDRDSNQPQHF
TGCGCCAGCAGTGACTTGAATCCCGACAGGGACAGCAATCAGCCCCAGCATTTT
>-|TRBJ1-5|TRBV23-1|-
CASSQSGLSRYSNQPQHF
TGCGCCAGCAGTCAATCGGGACTCAGCCGTTATAGCAATCAGCCCCAGCATTTT
>-|TRBJ2-7|TRBV7-2|TRBD1
CASSLGTGGHEQYF
TGTGCCAGCAGCTTAGGGACAGGAGGCCACGAGCAGTACTTC
>once|TRBJ1-2|TRBV5-6|TRBD1
CASSLGGQEFRYGYTF
TGTGCCAGCAGCTTGGGTGGACAGGAGTTCCGCTATGGCTACACCTTC
>-|TRBJ2-5|TRBV5-1|TRBD2
CASSSGGETQYF
TGCGCCAGCAGCTCGGGGGGGGAGACCCAGTACTTC
>-|TRBJ2-1|TRBV4-1|-
CASSQDPLTIQFF
TGCGCCAGCAGCCAAGACCCTCTGACTATACAGTTCTTC
>-|TRBJ1-6|TRBV7-9|-
CASSPGVSPLHF
TGTGCCAGCAGCCCAGGGGTTTCACCCCTCCACTTT
>-|TRBJ2-1|TRBV19|TRBD1
CASSIETYRDRVNEQFF
TGTGCCAGTAGTATAGAAACCTACCGGGACAGGGTCAATGAGCAGTTCTTC
>-|TRBJ2-1|TRBV6-1|-
CASSVLSSSYNEQFF
TGTGCCAGCAGTGTCTTAAGTAGCTCCTACAATGAGCAGTTCTTC
>few|TRBJ1-3|TRBV28|-
CASSLSGAASGNTIYF
TGTGCCAGCAGTTTATCAGGGGCAGCCTCTGGAAACACCATATATTTT
>-|TRBJ2-7|TRBV2|TRBD1
CATVTGDSSYEQYF
TGTGCCACCGTCACAGGGGATAGCTCCTACGAGCAGTACTTC
>-|TRBJ1-1|TRBV11-2|-
CASSLGSGFVSTEAFF
TGTGCCAGCAGCTTAGGGTCAGGGTTCGTAAGCACTGAAGCTTTCTTT
>-|TRBJ2-5|TRBV5-1|-
CASSLSPGSGETQYF
TGCGCCAGCAGCTTGTCTCCCGGGAGTGGAGAGACCCAGTACTTC
>-|TRBJ2-2|TRBV19|TRBD1
CASSGGTGGSGELFF
TGTGCCAGTAGTGGAGGGACAGGGGGGTCCGGGGAGCTGTTTTTT
>few|TRBJ1-3|TRBV10-3|TRBD1
CAISDPLIRGGNTIYF
TGTGCCATCAGTGATCCCTTGATCAGGGGGGGAAACACCATATATTTT
>-|TRBJ2-3|TRBV28|-
CASSLFRPGVDTQYF
TGTGCCAGCAGTTTGTTTCGGCCGGGGGTTGATACGCAGTATTTT
>-|TRBJ2-2|TRBV7-8|-
CASSLGSTGELFF
TGTGCCAGCAGCTTAGGGAGTACCGGGGAGCTGTTTTTT
>-|TRBJ2-1|TRBV5-1|-
CASSYPPDTPWSNEQFF
TGCGCCAGCAGCTACCCGCCAGATACCCCATGGAGCAATGAGCAGTTCTTC
>-|TRBJ1-1|TRBV30|-
CAWSQGPNTEAFF
TGTGCCTGGAGTCAGGGGCCAAACACTGAAGCTTTCTTT
>-|TRBJ2-3|TRBV5-1|TRBD2
CASSLQPSGSDTQYF
TGCGCCAGCAGCTTGCAGCCTAGCGGGAGTGATACGCAGTATTTT
>-|TRBJ1-5|TRBV19|TRBD1
CASSTDRESKAQHF
TGTGCCAGTAGTACCGACAGGGAAAGCAAAGCCCAGCATTTT
>-|TRBJ1-2|TRBV5-4|-
CASSLQGFHGYTF
TGTGCCAGCAGCCTACAGGGCTTCCATGGCTACACCTTC
>-|TRBJ1-2|TRBV28|-
CASRGRGGYTF
TGTGCCAGCAGGGGGCGCGGTGGCTACACCTTC
>-|TRBJ1-1|TRBV5-5|TRBD1
CASSPPGTGPEAFF
TGTGCCAGCAGCCCACCTGGGACAGGCCCTGAAGCTTTCTTT
>once|TRBJ2-5|TRBV21-1|-
CASSKGTRRQETQYF
TGTGCCAGCAGCAAAGGGACCAGAAGACAGGAGACCCAGTACTTC
>-|TRBJ2-2|TRBV5-4|-
CASSLLSTVNTGELFF
TGTGCCAGCAGCTTGCTATCTACGGTAAACACCGGGGAGCTGTTTTTT
>-|TRBJ2-2|TRBV2|TRBD1
CASSATPGQLNTGELFF
TGTGCCAGCAGTGCCACACCGGGACAGCTGAACACCGGGGAGCTGTTTTTT
>-|TRBJ1-3|TRBV6-1|-
CAITGPGNTIYF
TGTGCCATTACAGGTCCTGGAAACACCATATATTTT
>-|TRBJ1-2|TRBV7-9|-
CASSLVGESLYGYTF
TGTGCCAGCAGCTTAGTCGGGGAATCCCTCTATGGCTACACCTTC
>-|TRBJ2-1|TRBV28|-
CASSAYNEQFF
TGTGCCAGCAGCGCGTACAATGAGCAGTTCTTC
>-|TRBJ2-1|TRBV10-2|-
CASSGKEQLRNNEQFF
TGCGCCAGCAGTGGTAAGGAACAACTACGAAACAATGAGCAGTTCTTC